This is a list of T cell receptor beta chains from one sample in a study of molecular identifiers for immune sequencing clone quantification. TCRdb recomputed calls from the PCR reads with MiXCR, one row per CDR3 protein. The table has some 91,000 distinct CDR3 sequences, 24% seen once. The specimen sequenced was naive CD8+ T cells from blood, with Jurkat cell RNA spiked in. The receptor set was obtained from a human donor in good health. Some libraries in this study had Jurkat cell RNA spiked in. Both conserved end residues are part of each CDR3. The order of the fields is clone size, CDR3 length, J gene, D gene, V gene, CDR3 protein, CDR3 DNA. D genes are given only for firm matches. A clone size is listed for some rows: how often the clone was seen (once, few, many), or a class if it is expanded.

>many|15|TRBJ2-7|TRBD1|TRBV7-2
CASSSLGTGVGEQYF
TGTGCCAGCAGCTCATTGGGGACAGGGGTCGGAGAGCAGTACTTC
>few|15|TRBJ2-4|TRBD2|TRBV7-9
CASSSSRGGMGIQYF
TGTGCCAGCAGCTCATCGCGGGGGGGGATGGGCATTCAGTACTTC
>many|16|TRBJ2-7|TRBD2|TRBV20-1
CSARDRGTSGLYEQYF
TGCAGTGCTAGAGATCGGGGGACTAGCGGCCTCTACGAGCAGTACTTC
>many|13|TRBJ2-7|.|TRBV7-2
CASSRKGAYEQYF
TGTGCCAGCTCTCGTAAGGGAGCCTACGAGCAGTACTTC
>many|13|TRBJ2-7|.|TRBV20-1
CSAREPPAYEQYF
TGCAGTGCTAGAGAGCCCCCAGCTTACGAGCAGTACTTC
>many|13|TRBJ2-1|.|TRBV19
CASSIAIYNEQFF
TGTGCCAGTAGTATCGCTATTTACAATGAGCAGTTCTTC
>many|13|TRBJ1-4|.|TRBV7-2
CASSHSLDEKLFF
TGTGCCAGCAGCCATTCTCTCGACGAAAAACTGTTTTTT
>few|15|TRBJ1-6|TRBD1|TRBV27
CASSTTGGHNSPLHF
TGTGCCAGCAGTACTACAGGGGGTCACAATTCACCCCTCCACTTT
>many|13|TRBJ1-1|.|TRBV12-3/TRBV12-4
CASSLHGNTEAFF
TGTGCCAGCAGTTTACACGGCAACACTGAAGCTTTCTTT
>many|14|TRBJ2-7|.|TRBV14
CASSQEGGSYEQYF
TGTGCCAGCAGCCAAGAGGGCGGTTCCTACGAGCAGTACTTC
>many|11|TRBJ2-3|.|TRBV24-1
CATGGADTQYF
TGTGCCACCGGTGGCGCAGATACGCAGTATTTT
>many|15|TRBJ2-3|TRBD2|TRBV27
CASSHGGAGTDTQYF
TGTGCCAGCAGTCACGGGGGGGCGGGCACAGATACGCAGTATTTT
>many|15|TRBJ2-5|.|TRBV6-2/TRBV6-3
CASSYSLGLVETQYF
TGTGCCAGCAGTTACTCGTTGGGCTTGGTTGAGACCCAGTACTTC
>.|14|TRBJ2-7|.|TRBV27
CASSGRGNTYEQDF
TGTGCCAGCAGTGGGCGGGGAAACACCTACGAGCAGGACTTC
>.|14|TRBJ2-7|TRBD1|TRBV5-1
CASSFLDRGYEQYF
TGCGCCAGCAGCTTCTTGGACAGGGGCTACGAGCAGTACTTC
>many|13|TRBJ2-3|TRBD1|TRBV28
CASMGQGTDTQYF
TGTGCCAGCATGGGACAGGGGACAGATACGCAGTATTTT
>.|15|TRBJ2-7|TRBD2|TRBV11-2
CASSLLAGGTYEQYF
TGTGCCAGCAGCTTACTAGCGGGGGGTACCTACGAGCAGTACTTC
>many|15|TRBJ2-5|.|TRBV2
CASSEFGSGEETQYF
TGTGCCAGCAGTGAATTCGGTTCTGGGGAGGAGACCCAGTACTTC
>once|15|TRBJ2-3|.|TRBV12-3/TRBV12-4
CARNPPPVTRDTQYF
TGTGCCCGCAATCCCCCGCCAGTGACCAGAGATACGCAATATTTT
>.|16|TRBJ2-1|TRBD1|TRBV12-3/TRBV12-4
CASSPVDRGVYNEQFF
TGTGCCAGCAGTCCCGTAGACAGGGGCGTCTACAATGAGCAGTTCTTC
>many|15|TRBJ1-5|TRBD1|TRBV7-2
CASSTSTGGNQPQHF
TGTGCCAGCAGCACATCAACAGGGGGCAATCAGCCCCAGCATTTT
>.|18|TRBJ2-3|TRBD2|TRBV27
CASSLALGLAASPDTQYF
TGTGCCAGCAGCCTCGCCCTGGGACTAGCGGCCAGCCCAGATACGCAGTATTTT
>many|12|TRBJ2-3|.|TRBV2
CASMDSTDTQYF
TGTGCCAGCATGGACAGCACAGATACGCAGTATTTT
>many|13|TRBJ2-7|.|TRBV27
CASSLLDGYEQYF
TGTGCCAGCAGTTTATTGGACGGCTACGAGCAGTACTTC
>.|19|TRBJ2-5|.|TRBV20-1
CSAPFLTSRRVQFQETQYF
TGCAGTGCCCCTTTCCTCACTAGCAGGAGGGTACAATTCCAAGAGACCCAGTACTTC
>few|12|TRBJ1-4|TRBD1|TRBV7-9
CASSSGTVELFF
TGTGCCAGCAGCTCTGGGACAGTCGAACTGTTTTTT
>.|16|TRBJ2-1|.|TRBV7-2
CASSSPGAVPYNEQFF
TGTGCCAGCAGCTCCCCAGGGGCGGTACCATACAATGAGCAGTTCTTC
>.|12|TRBJ2-1|.|TRBV7-9
CASSPPGNEQFF
TGTGCCAGCAGCCCCCCGGGCAATGAGCAGTTCTTC
>few|18|TRBJ2-1|TRBD2|TRBV6-2/TRBV6-3
CASSYSAVVAGSYNEQFF
TGTGCCAGCAGTTACTCCGCCGTAGTAGCGGGATCCTACAATGAGCAGTTCTTC
>many|13|TRBJ1-1|.|TRBV6-5
CASRNGIYTEAFF
TGTGCCAGCAGAAACGGCATTTACACTGAAGCTTTCTTT
>once|16|TRBJ2-7|TRBD1|TRBV4-3
CASSQDRGQGTHEQHF
TGCGCCAGCAGCCAAGATAGGGGACAGGGTACCCACGAGCAGCACTTC
>.|18|TRBJ1-2|.|TRBV6-5
CASRTAEWQGFFFYGYTF
TGTGCCAGCAGGACCGCTGAGTGGCAGGGCTTTTTTTTCTATGGCTACACCTTC
>.|11|TRBJ1-1|.|TRBV27
CASHIGAEAFF
TGTGCCAGCCATATAGGGGCTGAAGCTTTCTTT
>many|12|TRBJ2-2|.|TRBV13
CASSFGTGELFF
TGTGCCAGCAGCTTTGGGACCGGGGAGCTGTTTTTT
>.|14|TRBJ2-7|TRBD2|TRBV4-3
CASRQGSGGYAQYF
TGCGCCAGCCGCCAAGGTAGCGGGGGCTACGCGCAGTACTTC
>few|17|TRBJ2-3|TRBD2|TRBV6-4
CASNNQGTSGRVDTQYF
TGTGCCAGCAACAACCAAGGGACTAGCGGCCGGGTGGATACGCAGTATTTT
>few|12|TRBJ2-3|.|TRBV24-1
CATSDGPGRPYF
TGTGCCACCAGTGATGGACCCGGAAGGCCGTATTTT
>.|16|TRBJ1-6|.|TRBV3-1
CASSTTGYSYTSPLHF
TGTGCCAGCAGCACCACAGGATACTCCTATACTTCACCCCTCCACTTT
>.|12|TRBJ1-1|.|TRBV19
CASSMGGVEAFF
TGTGCCAGTAGTATGGGGGGAGTCGAAGCTTTCTTT
>many|16|TRBJ1-1|.|TRBV27
CASSPWEASANTEAFF
TGTGCCAGCAGTCCCTGGGAGGCCTCGGCGAACACTGAAGCTTTCTTT
>many|16|TRBJ2-7|TRBD1|TRBV5-1
CASSWPGDSFSDEQYF
TGCGCCAGCAGCTGGCCCGGGGACAGCTTCTCCGACGAGCAGTACTTC
>.|12|TRBJ2-1|.|TRBV6-2/TRBV6-3
CASSYGQNEQFF
TGTGCTAGCAGTTACGGCCAGAATGAGCAGTTCTTC
>many|13|TRBJ1-2|.|TRBV19
CASWNFDGYGYTF
TGTGCCAGTTGGAACTTCGACGGCTATGGCTACACCTTC
>few|17|TRBJ1-6|TRBD1|TRBV7-8
CASSFPPGQGLHSPLHF
TGTGCCAGCAGCTTTCCTCCGGGACAGGGTTTACATTCACCCCTCCACTTT
>.|17|TRBJ2-3|.|TRBV12-5
CASGLEGLPGATDTQYF
TGTGCTAGTGGTTTGGAGGGACTTCCGGGGGCCACAGATACGCAGTATTTT